This TCR beta chain was sequenced during a study of regulatory T cells in long-lasting Graves disease. Notes on the study in general: Segments TRBV28, TRBJ1-2 and TRBJ2-5 showed preferential usage in persistent disease.

The time point is: newly diagnosed GD, antithyroid drugs for less than 3 months. RNA from PBMCs was the source of the TCR library. Building of the TCR beta libraries involved iRepertoire HTBI primers and Arm-PCR of CDR3 regions. One entry per CDR3 protein, called by TCRdb with MiXCR from the multiplex PCR reads. The data contain a few hundred thousand distinct CDR3 sequences, roughly 13% of them seen just once; the ten biggest clones take up roughly a tenth. Worth noting for this clonotype: The antigen is not known. This may stem from a read error, because a much larger clone lies one nucleotide away.

The CDR3 spans 16 residues. The same sample was also studied in work on T cells in Graves' hyperthyroidism and ophthalmopathy.

Sample: peripheral blood mononuclear cells (PBMCs), taken at new diagnosis, from a patient treated with antithyroid drugs. This rearrangement joins TRBV12-3 or TRBV12-4 to TRBJ2-7, with a weak D call TRBD2 (7 bases). The TCR sequence derives from a man younger than 40 with Graves disease. The CDR3 here is CASSLGGGGISYGQYF. CDR3 nucleotides: TGTGCCAGCAGTCTTGGGGGGGGCGGAATCTCCTACGGGCAGTACTTC.